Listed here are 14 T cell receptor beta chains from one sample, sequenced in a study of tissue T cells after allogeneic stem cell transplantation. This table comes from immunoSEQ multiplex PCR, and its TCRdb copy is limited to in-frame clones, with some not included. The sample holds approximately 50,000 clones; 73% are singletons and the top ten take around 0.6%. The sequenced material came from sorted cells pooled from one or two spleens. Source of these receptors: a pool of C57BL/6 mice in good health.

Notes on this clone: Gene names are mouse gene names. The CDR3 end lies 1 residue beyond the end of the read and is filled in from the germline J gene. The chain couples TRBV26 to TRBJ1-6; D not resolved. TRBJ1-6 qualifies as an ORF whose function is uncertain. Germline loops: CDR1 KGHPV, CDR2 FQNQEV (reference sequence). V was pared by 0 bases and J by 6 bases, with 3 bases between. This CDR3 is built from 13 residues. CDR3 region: CASSLSINSPLYF. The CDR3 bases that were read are TGTGCCAGCAGTCTGTCCATTAATTCGCCCCTCTAC.

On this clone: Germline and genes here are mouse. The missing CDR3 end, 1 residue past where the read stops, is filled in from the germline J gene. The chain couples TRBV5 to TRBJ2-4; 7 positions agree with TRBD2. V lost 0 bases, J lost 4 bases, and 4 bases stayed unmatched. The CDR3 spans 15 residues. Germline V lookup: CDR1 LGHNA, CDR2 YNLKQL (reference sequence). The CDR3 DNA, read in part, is TGTGCCAGCAGCCAAGATTCTGGGGGAGAAAACACCTTGTAC. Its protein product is CASSQDSGGENTLY. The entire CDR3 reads CASSQDSGGENTLYF.

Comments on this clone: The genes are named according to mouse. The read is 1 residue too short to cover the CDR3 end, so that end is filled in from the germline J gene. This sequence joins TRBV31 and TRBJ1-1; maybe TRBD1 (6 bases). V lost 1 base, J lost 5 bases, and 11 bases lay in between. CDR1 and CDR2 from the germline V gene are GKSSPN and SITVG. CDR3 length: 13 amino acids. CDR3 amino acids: CAWSPTGNTEVFF. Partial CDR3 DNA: TGTGCCTGGAGTCCCACAGGGAATACAGAAGTCTTC.

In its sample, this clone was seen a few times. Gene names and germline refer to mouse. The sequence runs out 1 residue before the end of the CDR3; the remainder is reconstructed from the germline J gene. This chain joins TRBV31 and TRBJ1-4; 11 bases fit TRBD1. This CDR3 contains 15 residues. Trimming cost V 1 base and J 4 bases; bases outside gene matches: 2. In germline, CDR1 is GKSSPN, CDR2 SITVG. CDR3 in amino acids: CAWSPGQGVNERLFF. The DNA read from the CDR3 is TGTGCCTGGAGTCCGGGACAGGGGGTCAACGAAAGATTATTT.

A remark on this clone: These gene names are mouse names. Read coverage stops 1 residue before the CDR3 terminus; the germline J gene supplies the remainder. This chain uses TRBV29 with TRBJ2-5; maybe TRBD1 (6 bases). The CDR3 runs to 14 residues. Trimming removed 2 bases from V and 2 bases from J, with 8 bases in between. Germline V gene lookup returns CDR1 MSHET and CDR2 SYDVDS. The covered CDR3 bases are TGTGCTAGCAGTTTACAGACAGGCCAAGACACCCAGTAC. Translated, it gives CASSLQTGQDTQY. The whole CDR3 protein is CASSLQTGQDTQYF.

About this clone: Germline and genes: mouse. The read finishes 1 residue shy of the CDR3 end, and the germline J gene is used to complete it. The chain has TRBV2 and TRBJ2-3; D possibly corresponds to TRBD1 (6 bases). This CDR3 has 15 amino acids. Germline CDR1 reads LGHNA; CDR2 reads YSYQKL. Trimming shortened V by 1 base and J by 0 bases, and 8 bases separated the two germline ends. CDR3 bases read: TGTGCCAGCAGCCAAGGGACAGCTAGTGCAGAAACGCTGTAT. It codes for CASSQGTASAETLY. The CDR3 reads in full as CASSQGTASAETLYF.

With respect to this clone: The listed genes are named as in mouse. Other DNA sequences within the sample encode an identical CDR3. The DNA read from the CDR3 is TGTGCCAGCGGGGACAGGGGGCGTGAACAGTAC. Its translation: CASGDRGREQY. The entire CDR3 is CASGDRGREQYF. This chain connects TRBV13-2 to TRBJ2-7; TRBD1 agrees at 11 bases. With the read ending 1 residue before the CDR3 end, the germline J gene is used to fill in that end. The CDR3 totals 12 residues. Germline V gene lookup returns CDR1 NNHNN and CDR2 SYGAGS (reference sequence). Trimming at V came to 5 bases and at J to 6 bases, leaving 1 base not matched to a gene.

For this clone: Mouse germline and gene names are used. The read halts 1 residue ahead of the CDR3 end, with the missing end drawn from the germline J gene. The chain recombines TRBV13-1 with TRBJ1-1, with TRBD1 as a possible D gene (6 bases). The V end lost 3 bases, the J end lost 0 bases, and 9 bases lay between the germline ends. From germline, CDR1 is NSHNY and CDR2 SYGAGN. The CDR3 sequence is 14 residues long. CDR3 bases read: TGTGCCAGCAGTGTAGGGACAACAAACACAGAAGTCTTC. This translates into CASSVGTTNTEVF. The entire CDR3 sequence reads CASSVGTTNTEVFF.

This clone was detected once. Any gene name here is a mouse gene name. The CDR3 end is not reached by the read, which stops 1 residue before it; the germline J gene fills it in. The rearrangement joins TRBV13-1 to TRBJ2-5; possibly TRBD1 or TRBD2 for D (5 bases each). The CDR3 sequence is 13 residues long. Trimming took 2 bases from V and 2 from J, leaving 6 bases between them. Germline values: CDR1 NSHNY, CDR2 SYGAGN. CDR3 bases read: TGTGCCAGCAGTGAAGGGACCCAAGACACCCAGTAC. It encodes CASSEGTQDTQY. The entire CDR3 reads CASSEGTQDTQYF.

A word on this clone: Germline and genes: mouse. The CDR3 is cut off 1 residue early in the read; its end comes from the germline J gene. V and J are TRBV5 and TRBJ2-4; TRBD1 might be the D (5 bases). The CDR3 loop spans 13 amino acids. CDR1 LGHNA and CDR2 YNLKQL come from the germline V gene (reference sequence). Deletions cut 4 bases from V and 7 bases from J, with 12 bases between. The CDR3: CASSPRVRDTLYF. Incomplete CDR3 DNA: TGTGCCAGCAGCCCCAGGGTGAGGGACACCTTGTAC.

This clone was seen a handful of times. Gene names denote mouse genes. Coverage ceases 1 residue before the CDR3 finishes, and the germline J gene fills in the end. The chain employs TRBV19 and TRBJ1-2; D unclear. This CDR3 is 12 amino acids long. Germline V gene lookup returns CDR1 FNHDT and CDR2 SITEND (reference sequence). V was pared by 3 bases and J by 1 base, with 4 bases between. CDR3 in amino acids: CASSKQNSDYTF. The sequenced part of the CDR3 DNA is TGTGCCAGCAGTAAACAAAACTCCGACTACACC. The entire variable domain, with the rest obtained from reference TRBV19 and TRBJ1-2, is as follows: GGIITQTPKFLIGQEGQKLTLKCQQNFNHDTMYWYRQDSGKGLRLIYYSITENDLQKGDLSEGYDASREKKSSFSLTVTSAQKNEMAVFLCASSKQNSDYTFGSGTRLLVI.

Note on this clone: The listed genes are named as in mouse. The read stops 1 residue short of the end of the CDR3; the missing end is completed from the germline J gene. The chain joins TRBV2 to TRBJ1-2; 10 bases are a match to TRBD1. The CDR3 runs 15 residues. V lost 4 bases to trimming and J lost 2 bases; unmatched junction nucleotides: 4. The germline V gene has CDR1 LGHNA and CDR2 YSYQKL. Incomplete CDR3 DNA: TGTGCCAGCAGCCTCCCGGGACAGGGGAACTCCGACTACACC. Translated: CASSLPGQGNSDYT. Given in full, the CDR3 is CASSLPGQGNSDYTF. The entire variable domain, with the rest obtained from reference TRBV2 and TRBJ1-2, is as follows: DPKIIQKPKYLVAVTGSEKILICEQYLGHNAMYWYRQSAKKPLEFMFSYSYQKLMDNQTASSRFQPQSSKKNHLDLQITALKPDDSATYFCASSLPGQGNSDYTFGSGTRLLVI.

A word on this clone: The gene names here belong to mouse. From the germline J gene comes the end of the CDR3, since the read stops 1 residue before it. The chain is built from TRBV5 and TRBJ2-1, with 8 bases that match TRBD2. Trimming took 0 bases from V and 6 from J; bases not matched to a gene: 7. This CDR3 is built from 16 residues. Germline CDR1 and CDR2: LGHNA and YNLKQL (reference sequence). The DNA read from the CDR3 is TGTGCCAGCAGCCAAGAATCCTGGGGGGCGGGTGCTGAGCAGTTC. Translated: CASSQESWGAGAEQF. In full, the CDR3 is CASSQESWGAGAEQFF.

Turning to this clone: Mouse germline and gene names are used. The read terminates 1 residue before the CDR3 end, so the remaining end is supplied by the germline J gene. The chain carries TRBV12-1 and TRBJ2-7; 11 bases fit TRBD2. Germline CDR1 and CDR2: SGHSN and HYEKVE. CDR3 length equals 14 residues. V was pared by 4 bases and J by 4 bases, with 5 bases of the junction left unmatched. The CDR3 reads CASSHGTGGYEQYF. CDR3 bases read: TGTGCCAGCTCCCACGGGACTGGGGGTTATGAACAGTAC.